These 2 T cell receptor beta chains were sequenced from one sample in a study of Ad26.COV2.S vaccination and SARS-CoV-2 variants. Sequencing used immunoSEQ multiplex PCR; TCRdb keeps in-frame clones, though not all of them. This sample has hundreds of thousands of clones, with 90% found just once. As to treatment: over 15 received Ad26.COV2.S at low or high dose, single or two shots; about five received placebo; per-sample allocation not given. Sampling occurred on day 63 after the first vaccine or placebo injection. The sample in question was peripheral blood, obtained in a trial of Ad26.COV2.S vaccine versus placebo. Receptor source: a person aged 18-60 years who received the Ad26.COV2.S COVID-19 vaccine or a placebo.

This clone was recorded a few times. This chain uses TRBV10-3 with TRBJ1-3; possibly TRBD1 for D (5 bases). V lost 10 bases and J lost 0, with 10 bases in between. Germline lookup yields CDR1 ENHRY and CDR2 SYGVKD. The CDR3 spans 13 residues. The CDR3 DNA sequence: TGTGCCACCCGACAGAGCTCTGGAAACACCATATATTTT. Protein sequence: CATRQSSGNTIYF.

This chain links TRBV2 with TRBJ2-7, with 13 bases that match TRBD2. Per germline, CDR1 SNHLY and CDR2 FYNNEI. J was trimmed by 1 base and V by 1 base; bases with no gene match: 7. CDR3 length: 18 amino acids. As DNA, the CDR3 is TGTGCCAGCAGTGAAGGGACTAGCGGGAGTTGGAGGTCCTACGAGCAGTACTTC. It codes for CASSEGTSGSWRSYEQYF.